The clone carrying this TCR beta chain has just a few counts. The CDR3 runs 15 residues. The V gene's germline CDR1 is SGDLS and CDR2 YYNGEE. The trim removed 3 bases at V and 3 bases at J, leaving 4 bases unmatched. The data stem from a study of T cells in Graves' hyperthyroidism and ophthalmopathy. RNA transcripts were the template for amplifying TCR beta CDR3 regions. Using the HTBI primer set, a first-round RT-PCR was run on the TCR CDR3. TCRdb reprocessed the multiplex PCR reads via MiXCR and lists one record per CDR3 protein. The table has fewer than 850,000 distinct CDR3 sequences, around a sixth seen once.

The gene calls are TRBV9 and TRBJ2-1; 9 nucleotides align to TRBD1. The receptor was derived from a man over 45 with Graves' hyperthyroidism. The sample was blood. In DNA form, the CDR3 reads TGTGCCAGCAGCGCACAGGGGGCACACTACAATGAGCAGTTCTTC. It codes for CASSAQGAHYNEQFF.